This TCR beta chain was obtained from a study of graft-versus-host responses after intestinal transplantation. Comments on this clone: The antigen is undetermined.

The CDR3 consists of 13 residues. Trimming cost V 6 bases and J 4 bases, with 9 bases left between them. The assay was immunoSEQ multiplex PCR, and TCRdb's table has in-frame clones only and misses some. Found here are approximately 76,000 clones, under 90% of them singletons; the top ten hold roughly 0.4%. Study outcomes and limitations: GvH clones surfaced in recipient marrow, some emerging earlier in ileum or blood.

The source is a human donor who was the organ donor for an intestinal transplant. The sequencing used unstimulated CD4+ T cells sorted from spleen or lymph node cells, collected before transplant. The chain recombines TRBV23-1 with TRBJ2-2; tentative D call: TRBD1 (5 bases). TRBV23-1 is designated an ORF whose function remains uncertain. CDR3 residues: CASSLRVTGELFF. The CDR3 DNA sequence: TGCGCCAGCAGCCTCAGGGTCACCGGGGAGCTGTTTTTT.